This TCR beta chain emerged from a study of blood T cells in healthy people across ages. Germline assignment: CDR1 MNHEY and CDR2 SVGAGI. Germline trimming cut 2 bases from V and 4 bases from J; bases unmatched to any gene: 6. The CDR3 contains 15 residues. Primers used in a second PCR of roughly 7 to 12 cycles were a sample-barcoded 5' primer and a J-beta primer mix. MiXCR, run by TCRdb on the 5' RACE reads, gives a single entry per CDR3 protein. The sample lists about 1.6 million distinct CDR3 sequences, roughly 32% seen once, with about 11% in the top ten. Sequencing input: blood. The receptor's source is a woman aged 30 to 39 in good health. The V call is TRBV6-5, the J call TRBJ2-3; TRBD1 matches at 7 bases. The CDR3 DNA reads TGTGCCAGCAGTTACGAGGGGGCGCAAGCAGATACGCAGTATTTT. It translates to CASSYEGAQADTQYF.